Shown below are 7 T cell receptor beta chains from a single sample sequenced in a study of blood T cell repertoires in COVID-19. The method was immunoSEQ multiplex PCR; TCRdb's version includes in-frame clones alone and lacks a portion of them. This sample has tens of thousands of clones, with 85% found just once. Material for sequencing was peripheral blood. The source is a man older than 75 with acute or convalescent COVID-19.

V is TRBV27 and J is TRBJ2-7; a weak D match, TRBD2 (6 bases). This CDR3 is 14 amino acids long. Germline assignment: CDR1 MNHEY and CDR2 SMNVEV (reference sequence). V was cut by 8 bases and J by 0 bases, with 14 bases left in between. The DNA of the CDR3 is TGTGCCAGCGGAACGCGGGACCGCTCCTACGAGCAGTACTTC. This sequence encodes CASGTRDRSYEQYF.

The V call is TRBV19, the J call TRBJ2-1; 7 bases agree with TRBD2. The CDR3 totals 14 residues. The germline V gene has CDR1 LNHDA and CDR2 SQIVND (reference sequence). With V trimmed by 8 bases and J by 2 bases, 6 bases remained unmatched. Written as DNA, the CDR3 is TGTGCCAGTCGGGCGGGAGCCACCTACAATGAGCAGTTCTTC. This gives the protein CASRAGATYNEQFF.

The chain couples TRBV11-3 to TRBJ2-1; a possible D gene is TRBD1 (5 bases). Per germline, CDR1 SGHNT and CDR2 YENEEA. The CDR3 runs to 14 residues. V lost 4 bases to trimming and J lost 10 bases, with 17 bases between them. CDR3 loop: CASSSIRGATEQFF. DNA of the CDR3: TGTGCCAGCAGCTCCATCCGTGGGGCCACCGAGCAGTTCTTC.

The gene calls are TRBV5-1 and TRBJ2-3; 10 positions match TRBD1. The CDR3 runs to 15 residues. J lost 6 bases, V lost 5 bases, and 9 bases had no gene match. Germline V CDR1 and CDR2: SGHRS, YFSETQ. CDR3 coding DNA: TGCGCCAGCAGGGACGGGACAGGGGCCGGGGATACGCAGTATTTT. Translation: CASRDGTGAGDTQYF. Full variable domain (rest looked up from reference TRBV5-1 and TRBJ2-3): KAGVTQTPRYLIKTRGQQVTLSCSPISGHRSVSWYQQTPGQGLQFLFEYFSETQRNKGNFPGRFSGRQFSNSRSEMNVSTLELGDSALYLCASRDGTGAGDTQYFGPGTRLTVL.

The rearrangement links TRBV5-1 to TRBJ1-6, with 7 bases aligning to TRBD1. This CDR3 is 15 amino acids long. Germline CDR1 reads SGHRS; CDR2 reads YFSETQ. V shed 0 bases, J shed 7 bases, and the junction held 4 bases outside the gene matches. CDR3 residues: CASSLDFRGNSPLHF. In DNA, the CDR3 is TGCGCCAGCAGCTTGGATTTCAGGGGGAATTCACCCCTCCACTTT.

The genes are TRBV6-2 or TRBV6-3 and TRBJ2-7, with 10 bases lining up with TRBD1. The length of the CDR3 is 15 residues. CDR1 is MNHEY, CDR2 SVGEGT, per germline. V was pared by 5 bases and J by 6 bases, with 10 bases of the junction left unmatched. Here the CDR3 reads CASSKGQGMGSEQYF. CDR3 bases: TGTGCCAGCAGTAAGGGACAGGGGATGGGCTCCGAGCAGTACTTC.

This clone was recorded once. At one boundary the junction diverges from the germline segment, which might be a read error. The genes are TRBV7-7 and TRBJ2-5; 10 bases line up with TRBD2. Germline assignment: CDR1 SSHAT and CDR2 FNYEAQ (reference sequence). This CDR3 is built from 16 residues. The CDR3 DNA follows: TGTGCTAGCAGCCCGACCATAGCGGGAGGACAAGAGACCCAGTACTTC. This gives the protein CASSPTIAGGQETQYF.